This T cell receptor beta chain comes out of a study of T cell changes during pregnancy in multiple sclerosis. Produced via immunoSEQ multiplex PCR; TCRdb's table is partial and in-frame only. This repertoire shows tens of thousands of clones, 80% to 90% found once; its top ten account for about 3.5%. Trimming cost V 1 base and J 7 bases; bases outside gene matches: 6. CDR1 and CDR2 from the germline V gene are SGHDT and YYEEEE. The CDR3 is 15 residues long. The rearrangement uses TRBV5-6 and TRBJ1-4; TRBD1 aligns across 8 bases. Material: peripheral blood, obtained before pregnancy. The sequence derives from a female donor with multiple sclerosis, enrolled in a pregnancy study. The CDR3 nucleotides read TGTGCCAGCAGCTTGCCCAGGACAGGGTTTGAAAAACTGTTTTTT. Its translation is CASSLPRTGFEKLFF.